This T cell receptor beta chain was retrieved from a study of blood T cell repertoires in COVID-19. TCRdb's copy holds only in-frame clones and misses some; the assay was immunoSEQ multiplex PCR. The sample holds over 200,000 clones, 85% seen once. There are 13 residues in the CDR3. Germline CDR1 and CDR2: SGDLS and YYNGEE. Between the trimmed V and J ends, which lost 3 bases and 8 bases, there was a span of 12 bases. The V call is TRBV9, the J call TRBJ2-1; D unclear. Input material: PBMCs or T cells enriched from blood (not recorded which). The sequence was collected from a man in his forties who had recovered from COVID-19. This CDR3 is CASSENPLDEQFF. The CDR3, as DNA: TGTGCCAGCAGCGAGAACCCCCTAGATGAGCAGTTCTTC.